This entry describes one T cell receptor (beta chain). This record belongs to a study of CD8 T cells in Susac syndrome. It was with random hexamers that roughly 0.5 to 1 ug RNA was reverse transcribed. Amplification of TCR beta CDR3 across 54 Vbeta and 13 Jbeta was performed with immunoSEQ multiplex PCR. TCRdb analysed the immunoSEQ multiplex PCR reads with MiXCR anew, one entry per CDR3 protein. The profile covers approximately 46,000 distinct CDR3 sequences, with 80% to 95% appearing a single time and roughly 0.45% taken by the ten largest. The CDR3 is 14 residues long. Germline CDR1 and CDR2: SEHNR and FQNEAQ (reference sequence). The V and J ends lost 5 bases and 1 base respectively, with 11 bases between them. The CD8+ and CD4+ T cells were negatively isolated, with the TEMRA cells enriched by FACS.

This receptor was obtained from a human donor in good health. What was sequenced was CD8+ T cells from PBMCs. The chain combines TRBV7-9 with TRBJ2-5, with D perhaps matching TRBD1 (5 bases). This chain's CDR3 is CASSRYRSQETQYF. The CDR3 nucleotides are TGTGCCAGCAGCCGCTACAGGAGCCAAGAGACCCAGTACTTC.